This TCR beta chain was found in a study of T cells in Graves' hyperthyroidism and ophthalmopathy. At least ten counts were recorded for this clonotype. Researchers amplified the TCR beta CDR3 regions from RNA transcripts. With the HTBI primer set, the TCR CDR3 went through a first round of RT-PCR. One entry per CDR3 protein, called by TCRdb with MiXCR from the multiplex PCR reads. The table shows over 250,000 distinct CDR3 sequences, with roughly 22% occurring only once. Patients showing uncontrolled infection, other autoimmune disease, pregnancy or lactation were ineligible. The sequenced sample consisted of blood. This clonotype was obtained from a young man with Graves' ophthalmopathy.

Here the CDR3 reads CASSLRQSTDTQYF. CDR3 in DNA: TGCGCCAGCAGCCTTCGACAGAGCACAGATACGCAGTATTTT. V is TRBV4-1 and J is TRBJ2-3; D possibly corresponds to TRBD1 (5 bases). The germline V gene encodes CDR1 MGHRA and CDR2 YSYEKL. The V and J ends lost 4 bases and 0 bases respectively, with 8 bases between them. The CDR3 spans 14 residues.